This TCR beta chain stems from a study of beta chain features in type 1 diabetes. General study results and limits: Possible PCR preference for shorter templates applied equally to patients and controls.

A remark on this clone: Its matching antigen is unknown.

The CDR3 runs 15 residues. V lost 6 bases and J 5 bases, leaving 14 bases between the germline ends. Germline CDR1 and CDR2: SNHLY and FYNNEI. Expressed TCRB transcripts got sequenced, as all isolated RNA was reverse transcribed. The protocol was immunoSEQ multiplex PCR, while the TCRdb copy is restricted to in-frame clones and leaves out a portion. The sample lists around 13,000 clones, under 50% occurring once. The sequenced material came from stem cell memory CD4+ T cells from blood. V gene TRBV2 combines with J gene TRBJ1-6, with D possibly TRBD1 on 5 matching bases. This TCR came from a young man in good health. CDR3 sequence reads: CASRRQTVDNSPLHF. The CDR3 DNA reads TGTGCCAGCAGAAGGCAGACAGTAGATAATTCACCCCTCCACTTT.